The 14 T cell receptor beta chains in this list originate from one sample, sequenced in a study of CD8+CD57+ T cells in acquired aplastic anemia. The study profiled TCR beta VDJ and CDR3 using genomic DNA as template. TCRdb reanalysed the reads using MiXCR and keeps one entry per CDR3 protein. The sample records 150,000 to 200,000 distinct CDR3 sequences, 55% to 80% being singletons. The sequenced sample consisted of sorted CD4+, CD8+, or CD8+CD57+ T cells (not recorded which) from PBMCs. Source of these receptors: a human donor in good health.

This clonotype was recorded many times. This rearrangement joins TRBV20-1 to TRBJ2-1; 8 positions match TRBD2. The CDR3 has 13 amino acids. V gave up 1 base and J gave up 6 bases; unmatched junction bases: 2. In germline, CDR1 is DFQATT, CDR2 SNEGSKA (reference sequence). The CDR3 DNA is TGCAGTGCTAGAGTAGCGGGAAGCAATGAGCAGTTCTTC. The encoded protein is CSARVAGSNEQFF.

Note on this clonotype: At one end, the junction sequence differs from germline, possibly due to a read error. The CDR3 coding sequence is TGTGTCAGCAGCTCTCAGGGGGCGAGCAATCAGCCCCAGCATTTT. Amino acid sequence: CVSSSQGASNQPQHF. The chain is built from TRBV12-3 or TRBV12-4 and TRBJ1-5; 8 positions agree with TRBD1. The CDR3 has 15 amino acids.

The rearrangement uses TRBV19 and TRBJ2-7, with D possibly being TRBD2 (7 bases). The V gene lost 5 bases and the J gene lost 3 bases, with 17 bases spanning the gap. The germline V gene has CDR1 LNHDA and CDR2 SQIVND (reference sequence). The CDR3 loop spans 15 amino acids. The CDR3 spells CASSGGLAVFYEQYF. In nucleotides, the CDR3 is TGTGCCAGTAGTGGGGGCCTAGCGGTTTTCTACGAGCAGTACTTC. The full variable domain, in which reference TRBV19 and TRBJ2-7 provide the parts outside the CDR3, is DGGITQSPKYLFRKEGQNVTLSCEQNLNHDAMYWYRQDPGQGLRLIYYSQIVNDFQKGDIAEGYSVSREKKESFPLTVTSAQKNPTAFYLCASSGGLAVFYEQYFGPGTRLTVT.

CDR3 protein: CAISELVKNTGELFF. The CDR3 nucleotides are TGTGCCATCAGTGAGCTGGTCAAGAACACCGGGGAGCTGTTTTTT. The rearrangement uses TRBV10-3 and TRBJ2-2; D is undetermined. This CDR3 has 15 amino acids. The germline gives CDR1 ENHRY, CDR2 SYGVKD. Deletions cut 2 bases from V and 1 base from J, with 8 bases between.

A few counts support this clonotype. This chain joins TRBV30 and TRBJ1-2; no firm D call. The CDR3 length is 14 residues. Trimming removed 0 bases at V and 3 bases at J, with 11 bases between. From germline, CDR1 is GTSNPN and CDR2 SVGIG (reference sequence). CDR3 DNA: TGTGCCTGGAGTGTGAATGGTTATGACTATGGCTACACCTTC. This sequence encodes CAWSVNGYDYGYTF.

The rearrangement links TRBV5-5 to TRBJ2-5; 8 nucleotides agree with TRBD2. CDR3 size: 19 residues. Germline V lookup: CDR1 SGHKS, CDR2 YYEKEE (reference sequence). Germline trimming cut 4 bases from V and 2 bases from J; bases unmatched to any gene: 19. CDR3 sequence reads: CASSLRPVSGGGSQETQYF. CDR3 nucleotides: TGTGCCAGCAGCCTTCGCCCCGTATCCGGGGGGGGGAGTCAAGAGACCCAGTACTTC.

This chain uses TRBV2 with TRBJ1-6; D remains unclear. V lost 3 bases and J 6 bases, leaving 3 bases between the germline ends. The CDR3 is 12 amino acids. Germline CDR1 and CDR2: SNHLY and FYNNEI. The CDR3 DNA sequence: TGTGCCAGCAGTGACAGTAATTCACCCCTCCACTTT. Protein: CASSDSNSPLHF.

This chain joins TRBV24-1 and TRBJ2-2; the match to TRBD1 covers 11 bases. Germline trimming cut 4 bases from V and 9 bases from J; bases unmatched to any gene: 6. Germline CDR1 reads KGHDR; CDR2 reads SFDVKD. The CDR3 has 15 amino acids. The CDR3 coding sequence is TGTGCCACCAGTGAAGCGGGACAGGGGGGGAGGGAGCTGTTTTTT. It encodes CATSEAGQGGRELFF.

This sequence joins TRBV5-1 and TRBJ2-3; possibly TRBD1 for D (5 bases). The length of the CDR3 is 14 residues. Germline V gene lookup returns CDR1 SGHRS and CDR2 YFSETQ. V was trimmed by 4 bases and J by 5 bases, leaving 14 bases between them. The CDR3 here is CASSQISTEDTQYF. The CDR3 DNA reads TGCGCCAGCAGCCAAATCTCGACAGAAGATACGCAGTATTTT.

This chain joins TRBV13 and TRBJ1-2, with D possibly TRBD1 on 5 matching bases. The V end lost 5 bases, the J end lost 4 bases, and 20 bases lay between the germline ends. Looked up from germline, CDR1 is PRHDT and CDR2 is FYEKMQ (reference sequence). The CDR3 contains 16 residues. CDR3 residues: CASSPSGRDHGYGYTF. The CDR3 DNA reads TGTGCCAGCAGCCCCTCGGGAAGGGACCATGGCTATGGCTACACCTTC.

The chain employs TRBV9 and TRBJ2-7, with D perhaps assigned TRBD1 or TRBD2 (7 bases each). Germline-derived CDR1 and CDR2 are SGDLS and YYNGEE. The V and J ends lost 3 bases and 6 bases respectively, with 13 bases between them. The CDR3 has 13 amino acids. For the CDR3, the DNA is TGTGCCAGCAGCGCTGTCAGGGGGGGCGAGCAGTACTTC. The encoded protein is CASSAVRGGEQYF.

The count of this clonotype is one. V gene TRBV2 combines with J gene TRBJ1-1; 7 bases map to TRBD1. Germline V gene data show CDR1 as SNHLY and CDR2 as FYNNEI. The CDR3 has 13 amino acids. V was pared by 6 bases and J by 1 base, with 2 bases of the junction left unmatched. This CDR3 reads CASRQGGNTEAFF. DNA of the CDR3: TGTGCCAGCAGGCAGGGGGGGAACACTGAAGCTTTCTTT.

The V and J genes are TRBV7-3 and TRBJ2-1; possible D gene TRBD1, 5 bases. Trimming left V 4 bases short and J 9 bases short, with 10 bases between. CDR1 is SGHTA and CDR2 is FQGTGA in the germline V gene. CDR3 length equals 12 residues. For the CDR3, the DNA is TGTGCCAGCAGCTCTCAGGGTCTTGAGCAGTTCTTC. It encodes CASSSQGLEQFF. Drawing the rest from reference TRBV7-3 and TRBJ2-1, the complete variable domain is GAGVSQTPSNKVTEKGKYVELRCDPISGHTALYWYRQSLGQGPEFLIYFQGTGAADDSGLPNDRFFAVRPEGSVSTLKIQRTERGDSAVYLCASSSQGLEQFFGPGTRLTVL.

V usage is TRBV10-3 and J usage is TRBJ2-2; TRBD2 matches 9 bases. The junction had 5 bases not matched to a gene; V was cut back by 1 base and J by 2 bases. The CDR3 consists of 17 residues. Germline V gene sequence: CDR1 ENHRY, CDR2 SYGVKD. This chain's CDR3 is CAISECTTSGNTGELFF. In nucleotides, the CDR3 is TGTGCCATCAGTGAGTGTACGACTAGCGGAAACACCGGGGAGCTGTTTTTT.